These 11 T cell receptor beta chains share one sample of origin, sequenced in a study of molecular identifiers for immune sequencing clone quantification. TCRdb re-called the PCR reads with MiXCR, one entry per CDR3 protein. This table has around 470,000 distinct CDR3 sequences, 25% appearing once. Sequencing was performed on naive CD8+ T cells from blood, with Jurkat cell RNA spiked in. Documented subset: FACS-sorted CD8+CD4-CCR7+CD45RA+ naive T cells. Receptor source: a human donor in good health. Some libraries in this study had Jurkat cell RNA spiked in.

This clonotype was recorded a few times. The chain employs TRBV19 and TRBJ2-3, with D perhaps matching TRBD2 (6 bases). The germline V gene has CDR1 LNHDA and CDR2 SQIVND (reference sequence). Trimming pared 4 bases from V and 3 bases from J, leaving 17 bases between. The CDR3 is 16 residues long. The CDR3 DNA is TGTGCCAGTAGTACGACCCCGGGGGATGCAACAGATACGCAGTATTTT. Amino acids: CASSTTPGDATDTQYF.

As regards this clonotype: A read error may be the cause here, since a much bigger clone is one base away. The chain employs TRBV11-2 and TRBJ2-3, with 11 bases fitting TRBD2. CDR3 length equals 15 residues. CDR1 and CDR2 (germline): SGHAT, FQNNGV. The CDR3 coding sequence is TGTGCCTGCAGCAAGGGGACTAGCGGAACAGATACGCAGTATTTT. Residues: CACSKGTSGTDTQYF.

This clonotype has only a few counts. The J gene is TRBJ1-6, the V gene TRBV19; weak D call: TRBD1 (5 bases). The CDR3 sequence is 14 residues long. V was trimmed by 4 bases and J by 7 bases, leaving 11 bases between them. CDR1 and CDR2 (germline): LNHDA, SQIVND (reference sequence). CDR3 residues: CASSRDVGNSPLHF. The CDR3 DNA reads TGTGCCAGTAGTAGGGACGTGGGAAATTCACCCCTCCACTTT.

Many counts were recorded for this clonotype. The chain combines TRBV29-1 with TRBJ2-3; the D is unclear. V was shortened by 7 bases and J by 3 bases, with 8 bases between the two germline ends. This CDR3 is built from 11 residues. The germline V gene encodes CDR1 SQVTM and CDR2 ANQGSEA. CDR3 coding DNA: TGCAGCGAGCTGACAACAGATACGCAGTATTTT. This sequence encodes CSELTTDTQYF.

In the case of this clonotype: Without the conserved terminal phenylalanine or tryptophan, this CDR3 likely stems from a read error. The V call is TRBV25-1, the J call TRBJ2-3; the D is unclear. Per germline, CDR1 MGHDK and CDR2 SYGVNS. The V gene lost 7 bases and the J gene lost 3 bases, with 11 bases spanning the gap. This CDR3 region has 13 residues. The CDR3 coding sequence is TGTGCCAGCACTGAGTCTAGGACAGATACGCAGTATCTT. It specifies CASTESRTDTQYL.

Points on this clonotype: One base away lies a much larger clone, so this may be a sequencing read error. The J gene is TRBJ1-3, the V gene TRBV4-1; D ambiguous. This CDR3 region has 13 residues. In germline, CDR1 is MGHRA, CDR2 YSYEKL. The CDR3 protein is CASSWSSGSTIYF. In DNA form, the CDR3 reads TGCGCCAGCAGCTGGAGCTCTGGAAGCACCATATATTTT.

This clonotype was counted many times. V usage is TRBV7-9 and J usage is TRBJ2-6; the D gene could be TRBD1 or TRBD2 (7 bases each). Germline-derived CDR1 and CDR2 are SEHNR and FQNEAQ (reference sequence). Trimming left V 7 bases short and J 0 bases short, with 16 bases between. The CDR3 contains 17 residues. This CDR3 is CASTQRDRDSGANVLTF. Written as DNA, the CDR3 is TGTGCCAGCACCCAGCGGGACAGAGACTCTGGGGCCAACGTCCTGACTTTC.

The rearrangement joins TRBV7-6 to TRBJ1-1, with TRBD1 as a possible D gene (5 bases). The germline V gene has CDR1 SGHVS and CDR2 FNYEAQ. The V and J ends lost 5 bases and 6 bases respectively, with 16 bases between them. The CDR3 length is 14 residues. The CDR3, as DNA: TGTGCCAGCAGCCTCGTCGGACATAACGCTGAAGCTTTCTTT. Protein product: CASSLVGHNAEAFF.

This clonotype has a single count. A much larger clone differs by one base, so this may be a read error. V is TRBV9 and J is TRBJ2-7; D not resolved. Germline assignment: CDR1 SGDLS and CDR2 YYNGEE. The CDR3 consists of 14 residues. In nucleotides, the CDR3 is TGTGTCAGCAGCGTAGGTAACGGCCCCTACGAGCAGTACTTC. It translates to CVSSVGNGPYEQYF.

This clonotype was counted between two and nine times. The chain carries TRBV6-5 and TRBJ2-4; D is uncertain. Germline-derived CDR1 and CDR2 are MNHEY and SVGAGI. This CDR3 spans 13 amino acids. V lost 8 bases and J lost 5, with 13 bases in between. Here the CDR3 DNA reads TGTGCCAGCCGGTCCAGCGTGGAAAACATTCAGTACTTC. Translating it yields CASRSSVENIQYF.

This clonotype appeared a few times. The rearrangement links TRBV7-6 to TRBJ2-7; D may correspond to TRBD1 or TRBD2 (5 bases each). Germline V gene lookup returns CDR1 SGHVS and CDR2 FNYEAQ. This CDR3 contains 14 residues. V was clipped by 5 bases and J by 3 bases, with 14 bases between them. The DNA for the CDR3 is TGTGCCAGCAGCCGACTACAGGACGGCTACGAGCAGTACTTC. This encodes CASSRLQDGYEQYF.